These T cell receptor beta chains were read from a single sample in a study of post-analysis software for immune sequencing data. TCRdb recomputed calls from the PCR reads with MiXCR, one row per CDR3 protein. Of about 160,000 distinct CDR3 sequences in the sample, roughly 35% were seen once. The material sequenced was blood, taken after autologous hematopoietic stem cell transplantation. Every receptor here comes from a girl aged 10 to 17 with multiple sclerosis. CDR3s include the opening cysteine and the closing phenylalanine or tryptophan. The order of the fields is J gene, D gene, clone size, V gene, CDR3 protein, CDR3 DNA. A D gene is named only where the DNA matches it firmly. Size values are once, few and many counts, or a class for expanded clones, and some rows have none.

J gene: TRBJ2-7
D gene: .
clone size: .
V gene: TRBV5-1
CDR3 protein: CASSLTGQKSFYEQYF
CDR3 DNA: TGCGCCAGCAGCTTAACCGGACAGAAATCCTTCTACGAGCAGTACTTC

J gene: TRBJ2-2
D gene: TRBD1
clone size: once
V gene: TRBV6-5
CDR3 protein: CASSYSMAGGTGELFF
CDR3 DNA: TGTGCCAGCAGTTACTCGATGGCAGGGGGCACCGGGGAGCTGTTTTTT

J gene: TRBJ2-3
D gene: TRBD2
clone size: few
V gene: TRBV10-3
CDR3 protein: CAVGAGGPGTDTQYF
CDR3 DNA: TGTGCCGTAGGGGCGGGAGGGCCCGGCACAGATACGCAGTATTTT

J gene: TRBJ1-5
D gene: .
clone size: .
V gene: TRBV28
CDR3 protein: CASSFSMGNQPQHF
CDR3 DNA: TGTGCCAGCAGTTTTAGTATGGGCAATCAGCCCCAGCATTTT

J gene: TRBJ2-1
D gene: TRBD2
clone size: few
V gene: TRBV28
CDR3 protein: CASSSAMLPGLANEQFF
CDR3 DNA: TGTGCCAGCAGCTCTGCTATGCTCCCGGGACTAGCGAATGAGCAGTTCTTC

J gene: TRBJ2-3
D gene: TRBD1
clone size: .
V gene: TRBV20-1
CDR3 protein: CSARAPRGFGEYF
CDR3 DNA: TGCAGTGCTAGAGCTCCCAGGGGGTTCGGGGAGTATTTT

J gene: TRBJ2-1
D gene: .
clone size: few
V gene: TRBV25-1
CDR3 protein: CASSDFERKQFF
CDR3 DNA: TGTGCCAGCAGTGACTTCGAGCGGAAACAGTTCTTC

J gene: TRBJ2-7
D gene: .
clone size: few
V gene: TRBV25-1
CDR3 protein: CASRDSAYEQYF
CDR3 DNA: TGTGCCAGCAGGGACAGCGCCTACGAGCAGTACTTC

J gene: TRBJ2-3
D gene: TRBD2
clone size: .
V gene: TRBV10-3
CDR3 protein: CAISADTGGDTQYF
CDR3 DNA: TGTGCCATCAGTGCGGACACGGGAGGAGATACGCAGTATTTT

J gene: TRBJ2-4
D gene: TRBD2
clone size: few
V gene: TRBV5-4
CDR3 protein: CASSSGAAGGPSAKNIQYF
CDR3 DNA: TGTGCCAGCAGCTCGGGGGCGGCGGGAGGGCCGTCGGCCAAAAACATTCAGTACTTC

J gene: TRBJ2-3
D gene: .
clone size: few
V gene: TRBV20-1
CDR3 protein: CSAPAVNTDTQYF
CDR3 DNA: TGCAGTGCCCCGGCCGTAAACACAGATACGCAGTATTTT

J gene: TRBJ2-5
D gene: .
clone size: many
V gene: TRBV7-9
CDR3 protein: CASSLSGEETQYF
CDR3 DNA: TGTGCCAGCAGCTTGTCGGGGGAAGAGACCCAGTACTTC

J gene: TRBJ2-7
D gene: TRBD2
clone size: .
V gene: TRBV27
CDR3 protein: CASRPLAGLASYEQYF
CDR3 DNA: TGTGCCAGCAGACCTCTCGCGGGACTAGCTTCCTACGAGCAGTACTTC

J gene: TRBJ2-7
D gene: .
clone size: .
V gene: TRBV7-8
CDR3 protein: CASVGSGAEQYF
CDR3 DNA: TGTGCCAGCGTCGGATCGGGGGCCGAGCAGTACTTC

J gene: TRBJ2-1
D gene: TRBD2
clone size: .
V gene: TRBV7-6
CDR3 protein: CASSLVPEGLAGEWSSYNEQFF
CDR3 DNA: TGTGCCAGCAGCTTAGTACCCGAGGGACTAGCGGGAGAGTGGAGCTCCTACAATGAGCAGTTCTTC

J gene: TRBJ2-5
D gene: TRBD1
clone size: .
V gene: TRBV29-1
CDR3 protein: CSVEAQGAKEETQYF
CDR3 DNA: TGCAGCGTTGAAGCTCAGGGGGCTAAGGAAGAGACCCAGTACTTC

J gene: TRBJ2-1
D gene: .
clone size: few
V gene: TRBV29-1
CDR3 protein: CSVEGHYNEQFF
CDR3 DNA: TGCAGCGTTGAAGGTCACTACAATGAGCAGTTCTTC

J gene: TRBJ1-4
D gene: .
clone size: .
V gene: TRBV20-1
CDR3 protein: CSALRRGSTNEKLFF
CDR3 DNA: TGCAGTGCCTTAAGGAGGGGCTCAACTAATGAAAAACTGTTTTTT

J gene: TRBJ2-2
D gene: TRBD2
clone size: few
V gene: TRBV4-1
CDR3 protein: CASSQDPSSGKDTGELFF
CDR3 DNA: TGCGCCAGCAGCCAAGATCCCTCCAGCGGGAAAGACACCGGGGAGCTGTTTTTT

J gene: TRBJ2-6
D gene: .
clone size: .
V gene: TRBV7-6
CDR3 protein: CASSLVRGSGANVLTF
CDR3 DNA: TGTGCCAGCAGCTTAGTTCGGGGTTCTGGGGCCAACGTCCTGACTTTC

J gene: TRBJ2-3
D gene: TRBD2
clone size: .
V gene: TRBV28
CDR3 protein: CASSGRLASTDTQYF
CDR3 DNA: TGTGCCAGCAGTGGGAGACTAGCGAGCACAGATACGCAGTATTTT

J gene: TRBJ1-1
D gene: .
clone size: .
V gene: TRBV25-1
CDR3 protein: CARRDCTEAFF
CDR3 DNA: TGTGCCAGGAGGGATTGCACTGAAGCTTTCTTT

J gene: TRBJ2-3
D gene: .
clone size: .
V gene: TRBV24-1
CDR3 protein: CATSDPRPISSTDTQYF
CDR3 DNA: TGTGCCACCAGTGACCCTCGACCGATAAGTAGCACAGATACGCAGTATTTT

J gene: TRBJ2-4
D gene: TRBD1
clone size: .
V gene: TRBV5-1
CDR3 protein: CASSQSTGGATTKNIQYF
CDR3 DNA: TGCGCCAGCAGCCAGTCGACAGGGGGGGCCACAACTAAAAACATTCAGTACTTC

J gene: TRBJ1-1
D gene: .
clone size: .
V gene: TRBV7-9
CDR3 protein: CAGSPPGQGNTEAFF
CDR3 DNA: TGTGCCGGCAGCCCCCCGGGGCAGGGCAACACTGAAGCTTTCTTT